Each of the 12 T cell receptor beta chains below was sequenced from the same sample in a study of blood T cell repertoires in COVID-19 (dated by TCRdb to 2019 to 2021). Library preparation was by the immunoSEQ multiplex PCR assay. TCRdb retrieved this table from immuneACCESS and kept in-frame rearrangements only. Not all clones are present; in checked studies, unresolved V genes account for under half, and no reason is known for the remainder. This sample holds 270,000 or so clones; 86% were observed only once. Approximately 12% of the sample rests with the top ten. Sequenced material: peripheral blood. The receptor set was obtained from a woman between 25 and 40 years old with COVID-19, enrolled during active disease.

The chain carries TRBV6-1 and TRBJ1-5; no firm D call. The CDR3 is made up of 11 amino acids. The V and J ends lost 2 bases and 15 bases respectively, with 11 bases between them. Germline V gene lookup returns CDR1 MNHNS and CDR2 SASEGT. In DNA form, the CDR3 reads TGTGCCAGCAGTGAACTCGGGTTTCGGCATTTT. As protein: CASSELGFRHF.

This clone occurred a few times. V and J are TRBV18 and TRBJ2-2, with D perhaps TRBD1 (6 bases). The V gene lost 0 bases and the J gene lost 5 bases, with 10 bases spanning the gap. This CDR3 is built from 15 residues. Germline-derived CDR1 and CDR2 are KGHSH and LQKENI. DNA for the CDR3: TGTGCCAGCTCACCACCGGGAAGGGGGACCGGGGAGCTGTTTTTT. Its protein is CASSPPGRGTGELFF.

The CDR3 sequence is CASSEQRGVVDTQYF. The CDR3 coding sequence is TGTGCCAGCAGTGAGCAGCGGGGGGTCGTAGATACGCAGTATTTT. V is TRBV2 and J is TRBJ2-3; 9 positions match TRBD2. Trimming cost V 3 bases and J 5 bases; bases outside gene matches: 6. CDR3 length: 15 residues. Germline V lookup: CDR1 SNHLY, CDR2 FYNNEI.

In regard to this clone: Additional DNA sequences in this sample encode the identical CDR3. The rearrangement joins TRBV19 to TRBJ1-1; D might be TRBD1 (5 bases). The V end lost 3 bases, the J end lost 4 bases, and 12 bases lay between the germline ends. Germline V gene sequence: CDR1 LNHDA, CDR2 SQIVND (reference sequence). This CDR3 has 14 residues. The CDR3 coding sequence is TGTGCCAGTAGTATTGGAGCCGGGGGCACTGAAGCTTTCTTT. Its translation is CASSIGAGGTEAFF.

The V gene is TRBV30, the J gene TRBJ1-1; no firm D call. Germline V lookup: CDR1 GTSNPN, CDR2 SVGIG (reference sequence). This CDR3 has 11 amino acids. Trimming removed 6 bases at V and 4 bases at J, with 9 bases between. CDR3 region: CACFRITEAFF. The CDR3 DNA is TGTGCCTGTTTTAGAATCACTGAAGCTTTCTTT.

The J gene is TRBJ2-1, the V gene TRBV19; no clear D gene. Trimming stripped 5 bases from V and 4 bases from J, with 9 bases between. This CDR3 region has 13 residues. The germline V gene has CDR1 LNHDA and CDR2 SQIVND (reference sequence). The CDR3 reads CASSGTTYNEQFF. The DNA of the CDR3 is TGTGCCAGTAGTGGAACTACTTACAATGAGCAGTTCTTC.

This clone has a count of ten or more. This chain uses TRBV5-1 with TRBJ1-5; D is undetermined. Looked up from germline, CDR1 is SGHRS and CDR2 is YFSETQ. The V end was cut by 0 bases, the J end by 3 bases, with 7 bases between. This CDR3 region has 14 residues. The CDR3 DNA follows: TGCGCCAGCAGCTTGGCAGGTTACAATCAGCCCCAGCATTTT. Amino acids: CASSLAGYNQPQHF.

As to this clone: Its ends do not fully match the called genes, so a read error is possible. The V gene is TRBV4-1, the J gene TRBJ2-7; possible D gene TRBD2, 7 bases. The germline gives CDR1 MGHRA, CDR2 YSYEKL. The CDR3 length is 16 residues. The CDR3 nucleotides read TGCGCCAGCAGCCAAGAGGGGGGGGCGCGGTCCTCCGAGCAGTACTTC. Encoded protein: CASSQEGGARSSEQYF.

This clone was recorded once. This chain connects TRBV27 to TRBJ1-5; perhaps TRBD1 as D (5 bases). CDR1 is MNHEY, CDR2 SMNVEV, per germline (reference sequence). The CDR3 is made up of 15 amino acids. The V end was cut by 2 bases, the J end by 5 bases, with 13 bases between. CDR3 bases: TGTGCCAGCAGTTTAGGAGGGGAGGCCCATCAGCCCCAGCATTTT. Its translation is CASSLGGEAHQPQHF.

This sequence joins TRBV6-6 and TRBJ1-2; no firm D call. Germline V lookup: CDR1 MNHNY, CDR2 SVGAGI (reference sequence). CDR3 length equals 12 residues. Deletions cut 2 bases from V and 7 bases from J, with 8 bases between. The DNA for the CDR3 is TGTGCCAGCAGTTACGTAGCGCTTGGCTACACCTTC. It yields the protein CASSYVALGYTF.

The gene calls are TRBV7-9 and TRBJ2-1, with D maybe TRBD2 (7 bases). V lost 1 base and J lost 9, with 16 bases in between. This CDR3 is 15 amino acids long. CDR1 and CDR2 (germline): SEHNR, FQNEAQ (reference sequence). The CDR3 DNA sequence: TGTGCCAGCAGCTTAGAAGGGGGGGCCTTGATTGAGCAGTTCTTC. This encodes CASSLEGGALIEQFF.

This rearrangement joins TRBV24-1 to TRBJ2-1; possibly TRBD1 for D (5 bases). CDR3 length equals 13 residues. CDR1 is KGHDR and CDR2 is SFDVKD in the germline V gene. V lost 3 bases and J 9 bases, leaving 11 bases between the germline ends. This CDR3 reads CATSDLGRGEQFF. The CDR3 DNA is TGTGCCACCAGTGATCTGGGGCGTGGTGAGCAGTTCTTC.